A single T cell receptor beta chain is shown here with its context. The antigen remains undetermined. CDR1 and CDR2 (germline): SEHNR, FQNEAQ (reference sequence). Trimming shortened V by 1 base and J by 2 bases, and 8 bases separated the two germline ends. The CDR3 loop spans 14 amino acids. Measured with immunoSEQ multiplex PCR; TCRdb has only the in-frame clones, and not every one. The repertoire includes more than 30,000 clones, approximately 85% of them detected once, and under 5.5% sits in the top ten. The data originate from a study of T cells in localized non-small cell lung cancer. Study outcomes and limitations: Adjacent uninvolved lung had the highest clonality, suggesting focused antigen responses. The tumor had only one region sequenced, so heterogeneity remains possible. Greater T cell density in blood accompanied longer overall survival. The study detected a median approximately 55 of the top 100 tumor clones in adjacent lung.

The sample was peripheral blood mononuclear cells, taken before any cancer treatment. This clonotype was obtained from a woman aged 35 to 70 with stage III lung adenocarcinoma. This chain connects TRBV7-9 to TRBJ2-5; the D is unclear. The CDR3 spells CASSLVQDQETQYF. As DNA, the CDR3 is TGTGCCAGCAGCTTAGTGCAGGATCAAGAGACCCAGTACTTC.